The rows below give T cell receptor beta chains drawn from one sample of a study of CD8+ T cells in alopecia areata. Method: immunoSEQ multiplex PCR; TCRdb's copy keeps in-frame clones and lacks some. Of some 45,000 clones listed, just under 95% are singletons. This material consisted of CD8+ T cells sorted from blood, taken at week 24, from a patient treated with tofacitinib. These receptors came from a human donor with alopecia areata. Each CDR3 is given with its conserved first and last residue. The D gene is left open where the match is weak. Rows may omit the clone size; those that give it use once, few, many or a size class.

V gene	D gene	J gene	clone size	CDR3 DNA	CDR3 protein
TRBV4-3	.	TRBJ2-5	.	TGCGCCAGCAGCCAAGGGTTTAGGACAGCCGAAGAGACCCAGTACTTC	CASSQGFRTAEETQYF
TRBV11-3	TRBD2	TRBJ2-2	.	TGTGCCAGCAGCCACAGACTAGCCCGGGCCGGGGAGCTGTTTTTT	CASSHRLARAGELFF
TRBV7-6	TRBD2	TRBJ2-3	.	TGTGCCAGCAGCTCTAGCGGGGGGGCCGAAGCAGATACGCAGTATTTT	CASSSSGGAEADTQYF
TRBV2	.	TRBJ2-2	.	TGTGCCACCCAGGTGACCGGGGAGCTGTTTTTT	CATQVTGELFF
TRBV29-1	.	TRBJ2-5	few	TGCAGCGTTGAAGCGGAGGGACAGCTGGAGACCCAGTACTTC	CSVEAEGQLETQYF
TRBV6-1	TRBD1	TRBJ2-7	once	TGTGCCAGCGATGGACAGGCCTCCTACGAGCAGTACTTC	CASDGQASYEQYF
TRBV4-3	.	TRBJ2-4	.	TGCGCCAGCAGCCAAGAGGGGAAGTTGAAAAACATTCAGTACTTC	CASSQEGKLKNIQYF
TRBV27	.	TRBJ2-7	.	TGTGCCAGCAGTCCCGGGGAAAGGACCTACGAGCAGTACTTC	CASSPGERTYEQYF
TRBV7-9	TRBD2	TRBJ2-1	.	TGTGCCAGCAGCCCGACTAGCGGGGGGATAGGCTACAATGAGCAGTTCTTC	CASSPTSGGIGYNEQFF
TRBV4-1	TRBD1	TRBJ2-4	.	TGCGCCAGCAGCCAAGTGACCGGGACAGCAAACATTCAGTACTTC	CASSQVTGTANIQYF
TRBV7-9	TRBD1	TRBJ2-4	.	TGTGCCAGCAGCTCAGGGACAGCACTAGCCAAAAACATTCAGTACTTC	CASSSGTALAKNIQYF
TRBV7-9	.	TRBJ2-1	once	TGTGCCAGCAGCTTAGTCCTAAGCGGTGAGCAGTTCTTC	CASSLVLSGEQFF
TRBV30	TRBD2	TRBJ2-5	.	TGTGCCTGGAGTACCTCAGCGGGGGGGCCGGAGGAGACCCAGTACTTC	CAWSTSAGGPEETQYF
TRBV4-3	TRBD1	TRBJ2-2	.	TGCGCCCGCAGACGGGACAGGGGGAACACCGGGGAGCTGTTTTTT	CARRRDRGNTGELFF
TRBV29-1	.	TRBJ2-2	.	TGCAGCGTTGAAAAAACACCTGGGGGCGCGGGGTACGGGGAGCTGTTTTTT	CSVEKTPGGAGYGELFF
TRBV28	.	TRBJ2-7	once	TGTGCCAGCAGTCCACGACAGGCCTACGAGCAGTACTTC	CASSPRQAYEQYF
TRBV6-1	TRBD2	TRBJ2-7	.	TGTGCCAGCAGTGAACTAGCGGTCCTTTCCTACGAGCAGTACTTC	CASSELAVLSYEQYF
TRBV7-8	.	TRBJ2-7	few	TGTGCCAGCAGCTTACCTGCTCGGGCCTCCTACGAGCAGTACTTC	CASSLPARASYEQYF
TRBV6-5	TRBD1	TRBJ1-2	.	TGTGCCAGCAGTATCGGACAGGGAATCTATGGCTACACCTTC	CASSIGQGIYGYTF
TRBV4-3	.	TRBJ2-7	.	TGCGCCAGCAGACTCTCTCAAAAAGGGGGGCTCTCCGAGCAGTACTTC	CASRLSQKGGLSEQYF
TRBV12-1	.	TRBJ2-1	.	TGTGCCAGCAGCCCCCTGGACTGTTACAATGAGCAGTTCTTC	CASSPLDCYNEQFF
TRBV6-1	.	TRBJ2-7	.	TGTGCCAGCGCCCCAAGGGGTTCCTACGAGCAGTACTTC	CASAPRGSYEQYF
TRBV13	.	TRBJ2-7	.	TGTGCCAGCTGTCGTGAGGGGACCTACGAGCAGTACTTC	CASCREGTYEQYF
TRBV7-9	TRBD1	TRBJ2-1	.	TGTGCCAGCAGCAAAGGACAGGAAGGGAATGAGCAGTTCTTC	CASSKGQEGNEQFF
TRBV7-2	.	TRBJ2-7	.	TGTGCCAGCAGCTTTGGTACTAGTTGGGGGTACGAGCAGTACTTC	CASSFGTSWGYEQYF
TRBV6-5	.	TRBJ2-7	.	TGTGCCAGCAGCCCCAACAGGGACGAGCAGTACTTC	CASSPNRDEQYF
TRBV6-4	.	TRBJ2-2	few	TGTGCCAGCAGTGAACAGACCACCGGGGAGCTGTTTTTT	CASSEQTTGELFF
TRBV29-1	.	TRBJ2-3	.	TGCAGCGTTGAGTTGGGAGATACGCAGTATTTT	CSVELGDTQYF
TRBV6-5	.	TRBJ2-5	.	TGTGCCAGCAGTTACTCGAGGGGAGAGACCCAGTACTTC	CASSYSRGETQYF
TRBV28	.	TRBJ2-6	.	TGTGCCAGCAGCAGTTCCCGTCCCCAGTCCTCTGGGGCCAACGTCCTGACTTTC	CASSSSRPQSSGANVLTF
TRBV7-9	TRBD2	TRBJ2-3	.	TGTGCCAGCAGCTCACTTAGCGGGGTCGATACGCAGTATTTT	CASSSLSGVDTQYF
TRBV7-9	TRBD1	TRBJ2-7	.	TGTGCCAGCAGCTTAGCTGGACAGGGAGGCGAGCAGTACTTC	CASSLAGQGGEQYF
TRBV4-1	.	TRBJ2-4	.	TGCGCCAGCAGCCAGCAGACAGGTCAAAACATTCAGTACTTC	CASSQQTGQNIQYF
TRBV19	.	TRBJ2-7	.	TGTGCCAGTAGTGTCAAAGGGTCGGCCTACGAGCAGTACTTC	CASSVKGSAYEQYF
TRBV27	.	TRBJ1-1	.	TGTGCCAGCAGAATCGGACCTGAAGCTTTCTTT	CASRIGPEAFF
TRBV19	.	TRBJ2-3	.	TGTGCCAGTAGTATAGGAAACACAGATACGCAGTATTTT	CASSIGNTDTQYF
TRBV29-1	TRBD1	TRBJ2-7	.	TGCAGCGTTGATGGGGACAGGGACGCGGGGGAGCAGTACTTC	CSVDGDRDAGEQYF
TRBV2	TRBD1	TRBJ2-7	.	TGTGCCACAACACTCTCCGGAGGGACAGGGGAGTACGAGCAGTACTTC	CATTLSGGTGEYEQYF
TRBV2	.	TRBJ2-5	.	TGTGCCAGCAGTGAAGATACTAGCTTGATGGAGACCCAGTACTTC	CASSEDTSLMETQYF
TRBV7-2	.	TRBJ2-7	.	TGTGCCAGCAGCTTAGGGAACGCCTACGAGCAGTACTTC	CASSLGNAYEQYF
TRBV27	.	TRBJ2-1	.	TGTGCCAGCAGTTTACACAGGGATCTACAAATCGGCAATGAGCAGCTCTTC	CASSLHRDLQIGNEQLF
TRBV27	.	TRBJ2-3	.	TGTGCCAGCAGCCGCGGAGATACGCAGTATTTT	CASSRGDTQYF
TRBV29-1	TRBD1	TRBJ2-1	.	TGCAGCGTTGGGACAGGGCCCTACAATGAGCAGTTCTTC	CSVGTGPYNEQFF
TRBV11-3	TRBD1	TRBJ1-1	.	TGTGCCAGCAGCTCAAGACAGGGTGGTGAAGCTTTCTTT	CASSSRQGGEAFF
TRBV28	.	TRBJ2-7	.	TGTGCCAGCAGTTCCTCCTACGAGCAGTACTTC	CASSSSYEQYF
TRBV27	TRBD1	TRBJ2-5	.	TGTGCCAGCTTCCGGACAGGTTGGGTAAGAGAGACCCAGTACTTC	CASFRTGWVRETQYF